This entry concerns a single T cell receptor beta chain. The antigen remains undetermined. These data are taken from a study of breast tumors, draining lymph nodes, adjacent tissues. One entry per CDR3 protein results from TCRdb running MiXCR on the multiplex PCR reads. The repertoire consists of over 150,000 distinct CDR3 sequences, with 30% to 35% occurring once and the leading ten covering roughly 4.3%. Axillary draining lymph nodes of breast cancer patients supplied the node samples. Germline assignment: CDR1 SGDLS and CDR2 YYNGEE. The CDR3 totals 15 residues. V was cut by 4 bases and J by 5 bases, with 18 bases left in between. General observations from the study: Tumor TCR diversity was below lymph nodes but above nontumor tissue. That most tumor T cells come from lymph nodes remained unproven.

The specimen was axillary lymph node tissue. The sequence came from a female donor with breast cancer. Some clones in this sample may be carry-over from other donors' samples. The V call is TRBV9, the J call TRBJ2-5, with D possibly matching TRBD2 (6 bases). CDR3 protein: CASSFGPGGYETQYF. Here the CDR3 DNA reads TGTGCCAGCAGCTTCGGGCCCGGGGGTTACGAGACCCAGTACTTC. Based on the CDR3 plus reference TRBV9 and TRBJ2-5, the full variable domain is DSGVTQTPKHLITATGQRVTLRCSPRSGDLSVYWYQQSLDQGLQFLIQYYNGEERAKGNILERFSAQQFPDLHSELNLSSLELGDSALYFCASSFGPGGYETQYFGPGTRLLVL.